Each of the 14 T cell receptor beta chains below was sequenced from the same sample in a study of cytomegalovirus exposure and HLA in healthy donors. Here immunoSEQ multiplex PCR was the method, and the copy in TCRdb shows in-frame clones only, minus some. This sample has under 200,000 clones; 89% occur once, and the top ten carry 3.5% to 4.5%. Material: PBMCs. Every receptor here comes from a man younger than 35 in good health and CMV-seropositive.

V usage is TRBV2 and J usage is TRBJ1-2, with TRBD1 identical over 8 bases. CDR3 size: 16 residues. Germline CDR1 is SNHLY and CDR2 is FYNNEI. V trimming: 4 bases; J trimming: 4 bases; junction bases outside the gene matches: 11. CDR3 in DNA: TGTGCCAGCAGTGGAGTTGACAGGGGCGAAGTCTATGGCTACACCTTC. Its protein is CASSGVDRGEVYGYTF.

J is TRBJ2-7 and V is TRBV4-1; no definite D call. Trimming took 1 base from V and 0 from J, leaving 7 bases between them. This CDR3 is built from 14 residues. Germline-derived CDR1 and CDR2 are MGHRA and YSYEKL. CDR3 DNA: TGCGCCAGCAGCCAAGGAGGCAGCTCCTACGAGCAGTACTTC. Protein: CASSQGGSSYEQYF.

The chain uses TRBV11-3 and TRBJ2-7; 9 bases fit TRBD2. This CDR3 is built from 13 residues. Trimming took 8 bases from V and 2 from J; bases not matched to a gene: 4. From germline, CDR1 is SGHNT and CDR2 YENEEA. CDR3 loop: CASRLAVPYEQYF. DNA of the CDR3: TGTGCCAGCCGACTAGCGGTTCCCTACGAGCAGTACTTC.

The chain is built from TRBV18 and TRBJ1-4, with TRBD1 matching over 10 bases. J was trimmed by 5 bases and V by 3 bases; bases with no gene match: 0. The CDR3 covers 14 residues. Per germline, CDR1 KGHSH and CDR2 LQKENI. The CDR3 DNA reads TGTGCCAGCTCACCGGGACAGGGGAATGAAAAACTGTTTTTT. Its translation: CASSPGQGNEKLFF.

The chain has TRBV5-1 and TRBJ2-5, with D tentatively TRBD2 (6 bases). CDR1 is SGHRS, CDR2 YFSETQ, per germline. With 4 bases removed from V and 5 bases from J, the gap between germline ends came to 21 bases. The CDR3 runs to 16 residues. The CDR3 loop reads CASSPPGLHLGETQYF. The CDR3 DNA sequence: TGCGCCAGCAGCCCCCCGGGACTGCACCTCGGGGAGACCCAGTACTTC.

The chain uses TRBV30 and TRBJ2-1, with D hard to call. This CDR3 comprises 12 residues. The ends were cut back, 1 base at V and 6 bases at J, with 7 bases in the middle. Germline values: CDR1 GTSNPN, CDR2 SVGIG (reference sequence). The CDR3 region has the DNA TGTGCCTGGAGTGCGTTATTCAATGAGCAGTTCTTC. Translation: CAWSALFNEQFF.

The chain employs TRBV19 and TRBJ2-2; the match to TRBD1 covers 8 bases. V trimming: 7 bases; J trimming: 0 bases; junction bases outside the gene matches: 7. The CDR3 length is 16 residues. Germline CDR1 reads LNHDA; CDR2 reads SQIVND (reference sequence). In DNA, the CDR3 is TGTGCCAGTATTGGACAGGGAATCACGAACACCGGGGAGCTGTTTTTT. As protein: CASIGQGITNTGELFF.

The genes are TRBV27 and TRBJ1-5, with TRBD1 matching over 10 bases. V shed 4 bases, J shed 4 bases, and the junction held 13 bases outside the gene matches. CDR1 is MNHEY, CDR2 SMNVEV, per germline (reference sequence). The CDR3 is 18 residues long. CDR3 region: CASSSQFGTGAWNQPQHF. DNA of the CDR3: TGTGCCAGCAGTTCACAATTTGGGACAGGGGCGTGGAATCAGCCCCAGCATTTT.

A single count supports this clone. The gene calls are TRBV5-1 and TRBJ2-3; D may be TRBD2 (5 bases). The CDR3 has 13 residues. Germline CDR1 reads SGHRS; CDR2 reads YFSETQ. Trimming took 6 bases from V and 0 from J, leaving 8 bases between them. This CDR3 reads CASTPGSTDTQYF. Here the CDR3 DNA reads TGCGCCAGCACCCCGGGGAGCACAGATACGCAGTATTTT.

This chain uses TRBV15 with TRBJ2-1; no firm D call. Germline CDR1 and CDR2: LNHNV and YYDKDF (reference sequence). V was pared by 1 base and J by 0 bases, with 7 bases between. The CDR3 loop spans 15 amino acids. Here the CDR3 DNA reads TGTGCCACCAGCAGAGTACAGCCCTCCTACAATGAGCAGTTCTTC. This gives the protein CATSRVQPSYNEQFF.

The chain has TRBV7-9 and TRBJ2-1; tentative D call: TRBD1 (5 bases). This CDR3 contains 14 residues. Trimming pared 1 base from V and 6 bases from J, leaving 10 bases between. Per the germline V gene, CDR1 is SEHNR and CDR2 is FQNEAQ (reference sequence). This chain's CDR3 is CASSLDTGFNEQFF. The CDR3 DNA is TGTGCCAGCAGCTTAGATACAGGATTCAATGAGCAGTTCTTC.

This chain joins TRBV7-9 and TRBJ2-5; D ambiguous. The germline V gene encodes CDR1 SEHNR and CDR2 FQNEAQ (reference sequence). With 3 bases removed from V and 1 base from J, the gap between germline ends came to 15 bases. The length of the CDR3 is 16 residues. CDR3 DNA: TGTGCCAGCAGCTTGATGTCAGGTCCTGTCCAAGAGACCCAGTACTTC. This codes for CASSLMSGPVQETQYF.

CDR3 in amino acids: CASSEWGVGTDTQYF. The CDR3 nucleotides are TGTGCCAGCAGTGAATGGGGGGTGGGAACAGATACGCAGTATTTT. The J gene is TRBJ2-3, the V gene TRBV2; D possibly corresponds to TRBD2 (6 bases). V was pared by 2 bases and J by 3 bases, with 12 bases between. The CDR3 extends over 15 amino acids. CDR1 is SNHLY, CDR2 FYNNEI, per germline.

The count of this clone is one. The J gene is TRBJ1-4, the V gene TRBV25-1, with 8 nucleotides matching TRBD1. The CDR3 sequence is 13 residues long. The J segment lost 8 bases and the V segment lost 7 bases, leaving 6 bases of the junction unmatched. CDR1 and CDR2 from the germline V gene are MGHDK and SYGVNS. CDR3 coding DNA: TGTGCCAGCACAGGGGGCCCAGGGGAAAAACTGTTTTTT. Translation: CASTGGPGEKLFF.